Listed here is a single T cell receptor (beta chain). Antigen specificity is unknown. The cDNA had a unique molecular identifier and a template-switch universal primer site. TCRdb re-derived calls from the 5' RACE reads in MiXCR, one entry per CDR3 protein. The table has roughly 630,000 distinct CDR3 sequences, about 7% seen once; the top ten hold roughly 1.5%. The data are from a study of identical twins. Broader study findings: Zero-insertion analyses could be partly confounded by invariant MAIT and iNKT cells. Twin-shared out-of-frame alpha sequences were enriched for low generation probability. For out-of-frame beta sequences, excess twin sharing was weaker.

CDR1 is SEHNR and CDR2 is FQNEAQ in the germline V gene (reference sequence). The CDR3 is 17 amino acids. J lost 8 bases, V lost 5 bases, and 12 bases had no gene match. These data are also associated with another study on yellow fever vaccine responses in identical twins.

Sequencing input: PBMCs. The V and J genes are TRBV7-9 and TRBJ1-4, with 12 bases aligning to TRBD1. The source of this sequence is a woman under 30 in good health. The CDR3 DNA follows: TGTGCCAGCAGCAACCCGGGACAGGGGGCTTTGGAGGAAAAACTGTTTTTT. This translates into CASSNPGQGALEEKLFF.